This T cell receptor beta chain was found in a study of blood T cell repertoires in COVID-19. The overall study: The samples span acute and convalescent COVID-19 from the United States, Italy and Spain. Sample material is recorded as cDNA or gDNA derived from T cells, B-cell-depleted T cells, or PBMCs.

Sequenced by immunoSEQ multiplex PCR; TCRdb stores in-frame clones only, minus some. The table has about 270,000 clones, 82% seen once; the top ten hold around 2.9%. The CDR3 runs to 14 residues. V was shortened by 2 bases and J by 3 bases, with 11 bases between the two germline ends. The germline gives CDR1 MNHEY, CDR2 SVGEGT. Sample: peripheral blood. The rearrangement uses TRBV6-2 or TRBV6-3 and TRBJ2-7; a possible D gene is TRBD2 (5 bases). The sequence came from a woman under 30 with acute or convalescent COVID-19. CDR3 bases: TGTGCCAGCAGTTACGTTCCGGGGTTCTACGAGCAGTACTTC. Translating it yields CASSYVPGFYEQYF.